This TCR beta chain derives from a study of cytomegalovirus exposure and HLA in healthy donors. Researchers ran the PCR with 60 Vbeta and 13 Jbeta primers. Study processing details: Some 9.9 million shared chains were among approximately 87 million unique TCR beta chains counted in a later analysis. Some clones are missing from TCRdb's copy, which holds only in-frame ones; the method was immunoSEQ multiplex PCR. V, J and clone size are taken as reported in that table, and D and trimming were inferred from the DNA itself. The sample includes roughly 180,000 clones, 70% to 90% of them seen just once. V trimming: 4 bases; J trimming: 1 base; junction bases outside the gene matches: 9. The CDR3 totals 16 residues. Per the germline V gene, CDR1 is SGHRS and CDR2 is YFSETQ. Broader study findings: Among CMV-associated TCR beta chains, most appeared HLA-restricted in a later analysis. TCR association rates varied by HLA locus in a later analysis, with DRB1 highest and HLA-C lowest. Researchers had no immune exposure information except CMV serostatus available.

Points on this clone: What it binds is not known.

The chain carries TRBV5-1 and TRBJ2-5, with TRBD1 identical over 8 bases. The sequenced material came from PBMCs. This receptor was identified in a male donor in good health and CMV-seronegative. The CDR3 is CASSPAGQGLQETQYF. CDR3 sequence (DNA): TGCGCCAGCAGCCCAGCAGGACAGGGCCTCCAAGAGACCCAGTACTTC.